Each of the 5 T cell receptor beta chains below was sequenced from the same sample in a study of blood T cell repertoires in COVID-19. TCRdb's table, derived via immunoSEQ multiplex PCR, lists solely in-frame clones and lacks some. The sample yields over 40,000 clones, around 80% seen once. The sequencing input was peripheral blood. The receptors here all came from a human donor in a cohort sampled during active COVID-19.

V usage is TRBV2 and J usage is TRBJ2-7, with D possibly being TRBD1 (5 bases). Looked up from germline, CDR1 is SNHLY and CDR2 is FYNNEI. This CDR3 is 13 amino acids long. The V end lost 5 bases, the J end lost 8 bases, and 16 bases lay between the germline ends. CDR3: CASSTGHGAKQYF. As DNA, the CDR3 is TGTGCCAGCAGTACTGGACATGGGGCAAAGCAGTACTTC.

The gene calls are TRBV3-1 (or the pseudogene TRBV3-2) and TRBJ2-7, with D tentatively TRBD1 (5 bases). Germline-derived CDR1 and CDR2 are LGHDT and YNNKEL (reference sequence). Between the trimmed V and J ends, which lost 2 bases and 0 bases, there was a span of 11 bases. CDR3 length equals 15 residues. The CDR3 DNA is TGTGCCAGCAGCCAACCAACAGGTAGCTCCTACGAGCAGTACTTC. Its translation is CASSQPTGSSYEQYF.

This clone was recorded once. This sequence joins TRBV24-1 and TRBJ1-2; D not certain. V was trimmed by 3 bases and J by 6 bases, leaving 13 bases between them. The CDR3 is 14 residues long. Germline CDR1 reads KGHDR; CDR2 reads SFDVKD. The DNA of the CDR3 is TGTGCCACCAGTGATGAATTGGGAGAGGATGGCTACACCTTC. It encodes CATSDELGEDGYTF.

This clone is medium-sized (0.01 to 0.1%). The gene calls are TRBV11-1 and TRBJ2-7, with 9 bases aligning to TRBD1. Germline trimming cut 5 bases from V and 3 bases from J; bases unmatched to any gene: 11. The CDR3 spans 16 residues. Germline lookup yields CDR1 SGHAT and CDR2 FQDESV (reference sequence). The chain's CDR3 is CASSQESGQGFYEQYF. The CDR3 nucleotides are TGTGCCAGCAGCCAGGAGAGCGGACAGGGGTTCTACGAGCAGTACTTC.

The rearrangement links TRBV25-1 to TRBJ1-2; 10 bases agree with TRBD1. The CDR3 runs to 15 residues. V lost 3 bases, J lost 4 bases, and 5 bases stayed unmatched. Germline V gives CDR1 MGHDK, CDR2 SYGVNS. CDR3 bases: TGTGCCAGCAGTGACGGGACAGGGGAATTCTATGGCTACACCTTC. Its protein is CASSDGTGEFYGYTF.